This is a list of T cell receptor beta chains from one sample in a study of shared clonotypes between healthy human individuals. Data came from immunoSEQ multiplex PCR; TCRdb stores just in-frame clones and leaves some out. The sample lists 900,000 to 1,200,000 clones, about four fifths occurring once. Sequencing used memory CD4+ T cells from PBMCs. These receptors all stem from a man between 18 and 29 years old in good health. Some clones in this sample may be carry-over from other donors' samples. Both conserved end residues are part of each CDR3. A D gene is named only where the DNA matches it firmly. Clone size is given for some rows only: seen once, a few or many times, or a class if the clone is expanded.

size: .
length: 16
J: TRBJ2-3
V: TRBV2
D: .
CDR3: CASSLREGREADTQYF
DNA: TGTGCCAGCAGCTTACGGGAAGGCAGGGAGGCAGATACGCAGTATTTT

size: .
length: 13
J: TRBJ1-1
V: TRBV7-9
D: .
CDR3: CASTGPRGREAFF
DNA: TGTGCCAGCACCGGACCTAGGGGGAGAGAAGCTTTCTTT

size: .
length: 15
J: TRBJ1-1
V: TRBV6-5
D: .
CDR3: CASSYTHRVNTEAFF
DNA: TGTGCCAGCAGTTACACCCACAGGGTAAACACTGAAGCTTTCTTT

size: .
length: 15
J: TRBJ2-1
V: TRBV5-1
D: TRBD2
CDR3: CASSLKGGQYNEQFF
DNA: TGCGCCAGCAGCTTGAAGGGAGGGCAATACAATGAGCAGTTCTTC

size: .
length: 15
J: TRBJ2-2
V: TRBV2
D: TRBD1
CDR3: CASSPGQGYTGELFF
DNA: TGTGCCAGCAGTCCGGGACAGGGATACACCGGGGAGCTGTTTTTT

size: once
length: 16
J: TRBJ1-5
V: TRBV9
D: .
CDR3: CASSVGGDPRNQPQHF
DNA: TGTGCCAGCAGCGTAGGAGGGGATCCACGCAATCAGCCCCAGCATTTT

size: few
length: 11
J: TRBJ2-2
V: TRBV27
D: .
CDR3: CASSLQGELFF
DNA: TGTGCCAGCAGTCTACAGGGGGAGCTGTTTTTT

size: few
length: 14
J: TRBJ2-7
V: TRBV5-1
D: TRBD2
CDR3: CASSLTSGSREQYF
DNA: TGCGCCAGCAGCTTGACTAGCGGGAGCCGCGAGCAGTACTTC

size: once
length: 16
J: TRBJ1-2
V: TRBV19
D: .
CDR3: CASSISGTGIFHGYTF
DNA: TGTGCCAGTAGTATCAGCGGGACTGGCATTTTTCATGGCTACACCTTC

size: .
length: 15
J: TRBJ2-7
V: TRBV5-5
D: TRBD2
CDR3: CASSLASGTVYEQYF
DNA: TGTGCCAGCAGCTTGGCTAGCGGGACAGTCTACGAGCAGTACTTC

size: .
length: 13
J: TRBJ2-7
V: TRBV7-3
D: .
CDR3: CASSTTTPYEQYF
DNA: TGTGCCAGCAGCACTACCACTCCCTACGAGCAGTACTTC

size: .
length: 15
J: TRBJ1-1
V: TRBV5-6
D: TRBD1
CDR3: CASSLVSGQGSRAFF
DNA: TGTGCCAGCAGCTTGGTTAGCGGACAGGGTAGTAGAGCTTTCTTT

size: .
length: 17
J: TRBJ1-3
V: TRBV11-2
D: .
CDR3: CASSLGVDHSSGNTIYF
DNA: TGTGCCAGCAGCTTAGGAGTTGACCACAGCTCTGGAAACACCATATATTTT

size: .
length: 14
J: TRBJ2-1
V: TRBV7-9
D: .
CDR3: CASSLARLANEQFF
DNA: TGTGCCAGCAGCTTAGCGCGTCTAGCGAATGAGCAGTTCTTC

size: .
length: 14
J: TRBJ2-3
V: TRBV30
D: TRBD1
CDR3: CAWSRGSSTDTQYF
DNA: TGTGCCTGGAGCAGGGGGAGTAGCACAGATACGCAGTATTTT

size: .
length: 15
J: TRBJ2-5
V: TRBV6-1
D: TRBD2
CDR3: CASRSLAGAGETQYF
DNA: TGTGCCAGCAGGTCACTAGCGGGAGCGGGAGAGACCCAGTACTTC

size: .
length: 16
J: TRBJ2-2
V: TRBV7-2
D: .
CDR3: CASSLGTGRASGELFF
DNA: TGTGCCAGCAGCTTAGGTACAGGGAGGGCCTCCGGGGAGCTGTTTTTT

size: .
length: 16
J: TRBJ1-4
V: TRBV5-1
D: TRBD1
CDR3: CASSIGDRGTNEKLFF
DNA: TGCGCCAGCAGCATAGGAGACAGGGGGACTAATGAAAAACTGTTTTTT

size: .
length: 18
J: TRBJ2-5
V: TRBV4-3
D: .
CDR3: CASSQGHWDPTYQETQYF
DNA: TGCGCCAGCAGCCAAGGTCATTGGGACCCCACGTACCAAGAGACCCAGTACTTC

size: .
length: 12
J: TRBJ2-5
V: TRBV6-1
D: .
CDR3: CASRMGQETQYF
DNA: TGTGCCAGCAGAATGGGCCAAGAGACCCAGTACTTC

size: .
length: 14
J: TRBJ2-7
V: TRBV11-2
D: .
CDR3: CASSDTTGTYEQYF
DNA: TGTGCCAGCAGCGATACAACAGGTACCTACGAGCAGTACTTC

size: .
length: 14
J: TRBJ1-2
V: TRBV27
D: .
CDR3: CASSPRGGGRGYTF
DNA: TGTGCCAGCAGTCCACGGGGAGGGGGTAGGGGCTACACCTTC

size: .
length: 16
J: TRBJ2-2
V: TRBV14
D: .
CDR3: CASSQDRAMGAGELFF
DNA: TGTGCCAGCAGCCAAGACAGAGCGATGGGGGCCGGGGAGCTGTTTTTT

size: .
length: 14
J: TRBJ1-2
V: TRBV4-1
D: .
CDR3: CASSQDGTAYGYTF
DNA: TGCGCCAGCAGCCAAGATGGGACGGCGTATGGCTACACCTTC

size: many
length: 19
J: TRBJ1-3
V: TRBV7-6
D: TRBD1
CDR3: CASSLEGTGSPRPRNTIYF
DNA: TGTGCCAGCAGCTTAGAAGGGACAGGGAGCCCGCGGCCTCGAAACACCATATATTTT

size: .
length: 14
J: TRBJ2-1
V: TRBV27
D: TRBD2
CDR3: CASRGTSVWNEQFF
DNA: TGTGCCAGCAGGGGGACTAGCGTTTGGAATGAGCAGTTCTTC

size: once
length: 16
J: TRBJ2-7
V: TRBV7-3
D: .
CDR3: CASSRNPGPPRYEQYF
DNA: TGTGCCAGCAGCCGAAACCCGGGACCCCCGCGCTACGAGCAGTACTTC

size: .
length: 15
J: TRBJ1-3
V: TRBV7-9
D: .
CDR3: CASSLEASVKNTIYF
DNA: TGTGCCAGCAGCTTAGAGGCCAGTGTAAAAAACACCATATATTTT

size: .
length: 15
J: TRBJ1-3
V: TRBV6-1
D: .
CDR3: CASSAIGVSGNTIYF
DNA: TGTGCCAGCAGTGCGATCGGGGTTTCTGGAAACACCATATATTTT

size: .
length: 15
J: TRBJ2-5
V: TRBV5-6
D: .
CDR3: CASGGLADLSETQYF
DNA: TGTGCCAGCGGGGGGCTAGCAGACCTCTCAGAGACCCAGTACTTC

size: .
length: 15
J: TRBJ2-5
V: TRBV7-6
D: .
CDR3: CASSRRQQNQETQYF
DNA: TGTGCCAGCAGCCGAAGACAGCAAAACCAAGAGACCCAGTACTTC

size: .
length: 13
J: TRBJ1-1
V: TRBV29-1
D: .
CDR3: CSVALRGGFGAFF
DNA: TGCAGCGTTGCCTTAAGGGGGGGTTTCGGAGCTTTCTTT

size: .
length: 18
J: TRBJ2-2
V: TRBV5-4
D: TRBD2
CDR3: CASSSGGATSGRRRELFF
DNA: TGTGCCAGCAGCTCGGGGGGAGCTACTAGCGGGAGGAGGAGGGAGCTGTTTTTT

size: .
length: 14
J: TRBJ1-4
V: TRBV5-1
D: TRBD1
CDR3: CASGRDRADEKLFF
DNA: TGCGCCAGCGGGCGGGACAGGGCGGATGAAAAACTGTTTTTT

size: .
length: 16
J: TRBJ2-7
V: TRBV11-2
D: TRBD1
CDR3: CASSSVARTGPYEQYF
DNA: TGTGCCAGCAGCTCAGTGGCTAGGACAGGCCCCTACGAGCAGTACTTC